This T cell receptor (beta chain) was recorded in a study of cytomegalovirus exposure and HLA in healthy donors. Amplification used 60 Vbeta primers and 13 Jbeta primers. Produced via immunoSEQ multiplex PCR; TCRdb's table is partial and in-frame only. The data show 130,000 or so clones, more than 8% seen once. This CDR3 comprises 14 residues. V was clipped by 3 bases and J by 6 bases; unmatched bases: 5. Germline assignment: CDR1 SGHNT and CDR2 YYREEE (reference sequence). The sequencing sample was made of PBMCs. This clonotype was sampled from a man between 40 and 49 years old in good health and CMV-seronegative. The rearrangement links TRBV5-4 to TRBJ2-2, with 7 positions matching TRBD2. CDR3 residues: CASSSYRGAGELFF. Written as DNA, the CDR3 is TGTGCCAGCAGCTCCTACCGGGGGGCCGGGGAGCTGTTTTTT.